This T cell receptor beta chain was documented in a study of cytomegalovirus exposure and HLA in healthy donors. Study-wide results and caveats: As was reported, the classifier diagnosed cytomegalovirus status with high specificity and sensitivity. As confirmed in vitro, a few CMV-associated chains were specific for CMV antigens. A later analysis found first-cohort TCR clusters tended to co-occur in the 110 or so validation repertoires.

The CDR3 totals 14 residues. The V end lost 1 base, the J end lost 3 bases, and 6 bases lay between the germline ends. CDR1 is SGHAT, CDR2 FQNNGV, per germline. Note on this clone: What it binds is unknown.

The assay was immunoSEQ multiplex PCR, and TCRdb's table has in-frame clones only and misses some. The data contain 55,000 to 65,000 clones, roughly 96% of them singletons. The sample comprised PBMCs. This chain connects TRBV11-2 to TRBJ2-2, with D unresolved. The receptor's source is a man aged 18 to 29 in good health and CMV-seronegative. The CDR3 region is CASSLVGHTGELFF. The DNA of the CDR3 is TGTGCCAGCAGCTTAGTTGGGCACACCGGGGAGCTGTTTTTT.